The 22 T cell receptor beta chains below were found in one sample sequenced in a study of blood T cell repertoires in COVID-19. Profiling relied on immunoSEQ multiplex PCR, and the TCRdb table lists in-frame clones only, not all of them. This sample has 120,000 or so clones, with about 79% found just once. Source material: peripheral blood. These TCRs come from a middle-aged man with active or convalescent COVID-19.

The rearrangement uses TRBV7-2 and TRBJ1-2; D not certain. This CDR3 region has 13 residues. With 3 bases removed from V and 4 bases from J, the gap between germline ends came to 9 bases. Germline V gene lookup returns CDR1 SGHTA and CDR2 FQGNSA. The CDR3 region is CASSFPLAYGYTF. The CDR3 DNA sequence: TGTGCCAGCAGCTTCCCGTTGGCCTATGGCTACACCTTC.

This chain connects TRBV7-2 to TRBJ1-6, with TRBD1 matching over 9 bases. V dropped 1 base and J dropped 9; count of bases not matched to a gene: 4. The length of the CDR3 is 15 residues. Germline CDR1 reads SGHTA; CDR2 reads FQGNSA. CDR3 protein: CASSLEQGARSPLHF. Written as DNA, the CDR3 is TGTGCCAGCAGCTTAGAACAGGGGGCCCGTTCACCCCTCCACTTT.

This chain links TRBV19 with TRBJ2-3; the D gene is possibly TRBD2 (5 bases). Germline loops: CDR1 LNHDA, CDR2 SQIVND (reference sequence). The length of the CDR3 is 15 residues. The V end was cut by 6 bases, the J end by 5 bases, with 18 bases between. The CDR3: CASSDYLAMGDTQYF. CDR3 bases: TGTGCCAGTAGCGATTATTTAGCGATGGGAGATACGCAGTATTTT.

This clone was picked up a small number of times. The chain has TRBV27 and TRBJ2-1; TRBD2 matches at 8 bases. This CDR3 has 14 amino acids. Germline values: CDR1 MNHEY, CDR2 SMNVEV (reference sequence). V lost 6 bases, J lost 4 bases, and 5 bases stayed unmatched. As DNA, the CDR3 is TGTGCCAGCAGCGAACTAGCGGAATACAATGAGCAGTTCTTC. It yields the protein CASSELAEYNEQFF.

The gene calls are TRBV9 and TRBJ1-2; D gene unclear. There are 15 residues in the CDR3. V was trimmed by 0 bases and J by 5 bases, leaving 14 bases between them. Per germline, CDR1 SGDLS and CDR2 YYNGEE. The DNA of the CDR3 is TGTGCCAGCAGCGTAGATGTGTGGAGGCCGTATGGCTACACCTTC. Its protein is CASSVDVWRPYGYTF.

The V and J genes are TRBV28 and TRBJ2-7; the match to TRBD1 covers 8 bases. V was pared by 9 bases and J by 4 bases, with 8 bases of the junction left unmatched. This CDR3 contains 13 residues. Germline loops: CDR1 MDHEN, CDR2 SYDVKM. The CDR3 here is CASVLDRGYEQYF. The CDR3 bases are TGTGCCAGTGTCCTAGACAGGGGTTACGAGCAGTACTTC. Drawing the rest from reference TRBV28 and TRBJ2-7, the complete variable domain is DVKVTQSSRYLVKRTGEKVFLECVQDMDHENMFWYRQDPGLGLRLIYFSYDVKMKEKGDIPEGYSVSREKKERFSLILESASTNQTSMYLCASVLDRGYEQYFGPGTRLTVT.

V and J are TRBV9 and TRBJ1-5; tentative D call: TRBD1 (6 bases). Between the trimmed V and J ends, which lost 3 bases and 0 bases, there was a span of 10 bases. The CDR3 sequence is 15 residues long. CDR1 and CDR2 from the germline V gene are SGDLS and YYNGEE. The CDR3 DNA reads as TGTGCCAGCAGCGCCCAGGGGTATAGCAATCAGCCCCAGCATTTT. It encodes CASSAQGYSNQPQHF.

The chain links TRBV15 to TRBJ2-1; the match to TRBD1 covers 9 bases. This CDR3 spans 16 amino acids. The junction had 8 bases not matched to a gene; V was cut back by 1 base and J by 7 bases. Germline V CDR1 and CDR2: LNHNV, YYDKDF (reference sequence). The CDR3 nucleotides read TGTGCCACCAGCAGAGGTACAGGGGGCGCTGGGAATGAGCAGTTCTTC. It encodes CATSRGTGGAGNEQFF. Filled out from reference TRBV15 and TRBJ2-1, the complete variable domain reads DAMVIQNPRYQVTQFGKPVTLSCSQTLNHNVMYWYQQKSSQAPKLLFHYYDKDFNNEADTPDNFQSRRPNTSFCFLDIRSPGLGDTAMYLCATSRGTGGAGNEQFFGPGTRLTVL.

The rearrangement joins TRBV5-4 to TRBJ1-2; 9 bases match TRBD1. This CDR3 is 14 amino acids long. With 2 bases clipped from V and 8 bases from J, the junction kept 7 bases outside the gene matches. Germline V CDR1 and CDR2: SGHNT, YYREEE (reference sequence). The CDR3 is CASSFRGQGEGYTF. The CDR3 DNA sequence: TGTGCCAGCAGCTTTCGGGGACAGGGAGAGGGCTACACCTTC.

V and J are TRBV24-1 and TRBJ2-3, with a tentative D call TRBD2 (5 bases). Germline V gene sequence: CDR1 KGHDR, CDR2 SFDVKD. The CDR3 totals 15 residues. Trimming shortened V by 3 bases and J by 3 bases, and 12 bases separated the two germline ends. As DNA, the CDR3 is TGTGCCACCAGTGATAGAGGGAGTGGGACAGATACGCAGTATTTT. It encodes CATSDRGSGTDTQYF.

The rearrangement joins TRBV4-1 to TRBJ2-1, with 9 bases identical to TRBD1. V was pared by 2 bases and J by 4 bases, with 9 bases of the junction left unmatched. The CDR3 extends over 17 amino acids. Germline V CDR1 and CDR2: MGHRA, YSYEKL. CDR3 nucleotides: TGCGCCAGCAGCCAAACCGGGACAGGGTCCATTTACAATGAGCAGTTCTTC. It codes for CASSQTGTGSIYNEQFF.

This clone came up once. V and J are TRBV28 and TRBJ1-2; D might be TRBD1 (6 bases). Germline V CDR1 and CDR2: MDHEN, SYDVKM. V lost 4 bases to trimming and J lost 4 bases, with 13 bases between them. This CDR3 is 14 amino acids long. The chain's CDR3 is CASSYGGRGYGYTF. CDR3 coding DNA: TGTGCCAGCAGTTATGGCGGCAGGGGCTATGGCTACACCTTC.

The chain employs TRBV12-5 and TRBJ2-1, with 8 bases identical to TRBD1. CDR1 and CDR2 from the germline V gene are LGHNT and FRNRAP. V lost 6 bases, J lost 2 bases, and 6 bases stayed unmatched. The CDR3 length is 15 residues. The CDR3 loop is CASGPDRGPYNEQFF. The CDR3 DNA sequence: TGTGCTAGTGGCCCCGACAGGGGACCCTACAATGAGCAGTTCTTC.

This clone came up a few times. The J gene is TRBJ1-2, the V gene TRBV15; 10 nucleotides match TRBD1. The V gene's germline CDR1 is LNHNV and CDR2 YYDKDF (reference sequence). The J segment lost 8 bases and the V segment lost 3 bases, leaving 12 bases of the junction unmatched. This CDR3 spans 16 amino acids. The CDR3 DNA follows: TGTGCCACCAGCAGCATAGGACAGGGGGGTAGGAAAGGCTACACCTTC. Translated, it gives CATSSIGQGGRKGYTF.

The CDR3 nucleotides read TGTGCCAGCAGCTTAGGTACTTACACAGATACGCAGTATTTT. Protein: CASSLGTYTDTQYF. V is TRBV7-2 and J is TRBJ2-3; D not certain. V lost 1 base, J lost 2 bases, and 7 bases lay in between. The CDR3 runs to 14 residues. The germline gives CDR1 SGHTA, CDR2 FQGNSA.

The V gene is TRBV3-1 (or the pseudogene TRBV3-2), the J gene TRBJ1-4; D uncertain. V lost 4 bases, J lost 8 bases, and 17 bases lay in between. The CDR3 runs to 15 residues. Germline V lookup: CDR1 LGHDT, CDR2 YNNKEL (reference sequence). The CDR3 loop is CASSPTTPREEKLFF. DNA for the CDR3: TGTGCCAGCAGCCCCACGACGCCCCGGGAGGAAAAACTGTTTTTT.

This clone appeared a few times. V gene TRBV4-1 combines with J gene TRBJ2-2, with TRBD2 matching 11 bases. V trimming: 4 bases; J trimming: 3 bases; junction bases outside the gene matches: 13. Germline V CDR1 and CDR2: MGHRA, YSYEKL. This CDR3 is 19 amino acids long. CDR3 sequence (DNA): TGCGCCAGCAGCCTCGGAGGGCAGCTAGCGGGGGGTTACACCGGGGAGCTGTTTTTT. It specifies CASSLGGQLAGGYTGELFF.

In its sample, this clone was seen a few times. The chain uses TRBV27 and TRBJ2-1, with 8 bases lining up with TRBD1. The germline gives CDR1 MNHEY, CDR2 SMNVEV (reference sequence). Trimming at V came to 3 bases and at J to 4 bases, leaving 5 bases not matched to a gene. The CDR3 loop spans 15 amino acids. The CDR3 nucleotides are TGTGCCAGCAGTTTTCTGGACAGGGTTTACAATGAGCAGTTCTTC. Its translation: CASSFLDRVYNEQFF.

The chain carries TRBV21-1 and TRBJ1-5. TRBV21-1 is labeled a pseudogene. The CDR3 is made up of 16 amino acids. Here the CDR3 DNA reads TGTGCCAGCAGCAAAGGGGAGTTCTATAGCAATCAGCCCCAGCATTTT. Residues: CASSKGEFYSNQPQHF.

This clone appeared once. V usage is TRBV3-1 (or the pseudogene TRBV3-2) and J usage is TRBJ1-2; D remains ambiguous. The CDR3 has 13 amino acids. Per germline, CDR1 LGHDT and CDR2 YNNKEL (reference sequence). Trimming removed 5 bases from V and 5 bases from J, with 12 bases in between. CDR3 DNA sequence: TGTGCCAGCAGCTCCGACACGGATTATGGCTACACCTTC. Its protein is CASSSDTDYGYTF.

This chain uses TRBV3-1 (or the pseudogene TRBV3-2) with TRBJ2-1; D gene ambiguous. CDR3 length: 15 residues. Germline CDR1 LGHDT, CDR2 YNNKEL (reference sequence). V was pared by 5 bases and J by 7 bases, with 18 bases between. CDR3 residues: CASSARLNQENEQFF. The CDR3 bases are TGTGCCAGCAGCGCACGTCTCAACCAAGAGAATGAGCAGTTCTTC.

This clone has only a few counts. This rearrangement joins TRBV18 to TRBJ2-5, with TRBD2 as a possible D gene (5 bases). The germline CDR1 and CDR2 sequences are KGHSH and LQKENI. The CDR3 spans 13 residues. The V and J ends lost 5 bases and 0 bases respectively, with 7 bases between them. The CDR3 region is CASSAGDQETQYF. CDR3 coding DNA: TGTGCCAGCTCAGCCGGGGACCAAGAGACCCAGTACTTC.